This T cell receptor beta chain was identified in a study of T cell responses to AZD1222 COVID-19 vaccine. Here immunoSEQ multiplex PCR was the method, and the copy in TCRdb shows in-frame clones only, minus some. The sample lists some 170,000 clones, around 90% seen once, with around 1.6% in the top ten. Whole-study findings and limits: Vaccine-related CD4 TCRs covered spike, predominating at 160-218 and 743-854. The sample set comprised mostly white British donors with more females, and clonal diversity was possibly underestimated.

About this clone: The antigen remains unidentified.

CDR1 and CDR2 from the germline V gene are MNHEY and SVGAGI. The CDR3 runs to 15 residues. J lost 5 bases, V lost 5 bases, and 5 bases had no gene match. This chain uses TRBV6-5 with TRBJ2-1; 11 bases align to TRBD2. Here the sequenced sample was peripheral blood, taken on day 0 of AZD1222 vaccination. The source is an adult in good health. In nucleotides, the CDR3 is TGTGCCAGCAGTCGAGGGACTAGCGGTAACAATGAGCAGTTCTTC. Translating it yields CASSRGTSGNNEQFF.